The 7 T cell receptor beta chains presented below share a single source sample, sequenced in a study of HIV-infected children after antiretroviral therapy interruption. Unique molecular identifiers were included in an RNA-based 3' RACE TCR library. In TCRdb, the 3' RACE reads were re-called with MiXCR into one record per CDR3 protein. The profile shows 40,000 to 55,000 distinct CDR3 sequences, approximately 4.3% of them singletons. Treatment denoted: PENTA 11 planned treatment interruption arm or continuous ART arm. The sequenced sample was CD45RA+ CD4+ T cells from PBMCs, pooled from several time points, obtained from a donor given antiretroviral therapy, either interrupted or continuous. Subset reported: naive CD4+ CD45RA+ CD45RO- T cells. The receptors originated from a pool of human donors with HIV.

This clonotype was seen repeatedly, ten times or more. The V call is TRBV5-4, the J call TRBJ2-5; 8 nucleotides agree with TRBD2. The CDR3 runs to 15 residues. CDR1 and CDR2 from the germline V gene are SGHNT and YYREEE (reference sequence). V gave up 2 bases and J gave up 5 bases; unmatched junction bases: 8. This CDR3 reads CASSFDGGGKETQYF. CDR3 sequence (DNA): TGTGCCAGCAGCTTCGACGGGGGGGGGAAGGAGACCCAGTACTTC.

This clonotype appeared many times. The chain carries TRBV23-1 and TRBJ2-3; TRBD2 agrees at 8 bases. TRBV23-1 is identified as an open reading frame with a role that is uncertain. V was clipped by 1 base and J by 2 bases; unmatched bases: 11. This CDR3 contains 18 residues. The CDR3 region is CASSQYMRGASSTDTQYF. The CDR3 DNA reads as TGCGCCAGCAGTCAATACATGCGGGGGGCCAGTTCCACAGATACGCAGTATTTT.

At least ten counts were recorded for this clonotype. The chain joins TRBV6-1 to TRBJ2-3, with 8 bases identical to TRBD1. Germline V gene sequence: CDR1 MNHNS, CDR2 SASEGT. CDR3 length equals 16 residues. J gave up 1 base and V 1 base, and 4 bases lay outside the gene matches. The CDR3 loop is CASSEVRGLGTDTQYF. CDR3 coding DNA: TGTGCCAGCAGTGAAGTCAGGGGGCTGGGCACAGATACGCAGTATTTT.

This clonotype was picked up many times. This sequence joins TRBV20-1 and TRBJ1-6; 7 positions match TRBD1. From germline, CDR1 is DFQATT and CDR2 SNEGSKA (reference sequence). There are 13 residues in the CDR3. Trimming removed 5 bases from V and 8 bases from J; junction bases left unmatched: 6. CDR3 residues: CSARRDSDSPLHF. The CDR3 nucleotides read TGCAGTGCTCGCCGGGACAGTGATTCACCCCTCCACTTT.

This clonotype showed up many times. The chain links TRBV6-1 to TRBJ2-7, with 11 bases identical to TRBD2. In germline, CDR1 is MNHNS, CDR2 SASEGT. The length of the CDR3 is 14 residues. After removal of 2 bases from V and 7 bases from J, the junction contained 4 bases not matched to a gene. In DNA, the CDR3 is TGTGCCAGCAGTGAAACTAGCGGGGGTGGAGAGCAGTACTTC. It yields the protein CASSETSGGGEQYF.

In this sample, this clonotype turned up many times. V usage is TRBV6-1 and J usage is TRBJ1-6, with a weak D call TRBD1 (5 bases). The CDR3 runs 16 residues. The V end was cut by 2 bases, the J end by 9 bases, with 17 bases between. Per germline, CDR1 MNHNS and CDR2 SASEGT. CDR3 protein: CASSEIWGGVGSPLHF. CDR3 nucleotide sequence: TGTGCCAGCAGTGAAATTTGGGGGGGGGTTGGTTCACCCCTCCACTTT.

In this sample, this clonotype turned up many times. The CDR3 region is CATSRDRGRTPGELFF. The CDR3 region has the DNA TGTGCCACCAGCAGAGATAGGGGCCGTACACCCGGGGAGCTGTTTTTT. The V gene is TRBV15, the J gene TRBJ2-2; D is perhaps TRBD1 (5 bases). The CDR3 is 16 amino acids. The germline CDR1 and CDR2 sequences are LNHNV and YYDKDF (reference sequence). Trimming left V 0 bases short and J 6 bases short, with 14 bases between.